This is a list of T cell receptor beta chains from one sample in a study of blood T cell repertoires in COVID-19. Assay: immunoSEQ multiplex PCR; the TCRdb copy retains only in-frame clones and omits some. The sample yields 250,000 to 300,000 clones, approximately 90% seen once. Sequenced material: peripheral blood. These receptors were obtained from a woman aged 40 to 50 who had recovered from COVID-19. CDR3s include the opening cysteine and the closing phenylalanine or tryptophan. D genes are given only for firm matches. Rows give clone size only sometimes, using once, few, many, or a class for an expanded clone.

abundance	v_gene	j_gene	d_gene	CDR3aa	CDR3nt
NA	TRBV5-1	TRBJ1-2	NA	CASSSVTGWYGYTF	TGCGCCAGCAGCTCCGTTACAGGGTGGTATGGCTACACCTTC
NA	TRBV10-3	TRBJ1-1	NA	CAIMRELNTEAFF	TGTGCCATCATGCGGGAGCTGAACACTGAAGCTTTCTTT
NA	TRBV4-2	TRBJ2-2	TRBD2	CASSQEGTSGSVGGELFF	TGTGCCAGCAGCCAAGAAGGGACTAGCGGGAGTGTCGGCGGGGAGCTGTTTTTT
NA	TRBV6-6	TRBJ2-1	TRBD2	CASSPQKTSGVYNEQFF	TGTGCCAGCAGTCCGCAAAAGACTAGCGGGGTCTACAATGAGCAGTTCTTC
NA	TRBV9	TRBJ1-1	NA	CASSPPGPRLNTEAFF	TGTGCCAGCAGCCCCCCGGGTCCCCGTTTGAACACTGAAGCTTTCTTT
NA	TRBV7-9	TRBJ2-1	TRBD2	CASSLRPGTSNNEQFF	TGTGCCAGCAGCTTACGGCCCGGGACTAGCAACAATGAGCAGTTCTTC
NA	TRBV6-5	TRBJ1-3	NA	CASNTGTLSGNTIYF	TGTGCCAGCAATACCGGGACACTCTCTGGAAACACCATATATTTT
once	TRBV9	TRBJ2-1	NA	CASSPHGASYNEQFF	TGTGCCAGCAGCCCCCATGGGGCGTCCTACAATGAGCAGTTCTTC
NA	TRBV7-2	TRBJ2-3	NA	CASSLWSTRTDTQYF	TGTGCCAGCAGCTTATGGTCGACTCGCACAGATACGCAGTATTTT
NA	TRBV14	TRBJ2-5	NA	CASSQWDFGETQYF	TGTGCCAGCAGCCAATGGGACTTCGGGGAGACCCAGTACTTC
NA	TRBV7-9	TRBJ1-2	NA	CASSLGGGASYGYTF	TGTGCCAGCAGCTTAGGTGGAGGGGCCTCTTATGGCTACACCTTC
NA	TRBV9	TRBJ1-3	TRBD1	CASSVEGGNSGNTIYF	TGTGCCAGCAGCGTAGAAGGGGGCAACTCTGGAAACACCATATATTTT
NA	TRBV9	TRBJ1-1	NA	CASSVAHLDSGAFF	TGTGCCAGCAGCGTAGCCCACCTCGACAGTGGAGCTTTCTTT
NA	TRBV6-2/TRBV6-3	TRBJ1-3	NA	CASSYRGTLSGNTIYF	TGTGCCAGCAGTTACCGAGGGACACTCTCTGGAAACACCATATATTTT
NA	TRBV27	TRBJ2-3	TRBD2	CASSFLGSGRPTDTQYF	TGTGCCAGCAGTTTTTTGGGTAGCGGGAGGCCCACAGATACGCAGTATTTT
NA	TRBV5-1	TRBJ2-3	NA	CASSLGVGGADTQYF	TGCGCCAGCAGCTTGGGGGTCGGGGGAGCGGATACGCAGTATTTT
NA	TRBV29-1	TRBJ1-2	NA	CSVRVWGHYGYTF	TGCAGCGTTCGGGTTTGGGGGCACTATGGCTACACCTTC
NA	TRBV6-5	TRBJ1-3	NA	CASRGSRNSGNTIYF	TGTGCCAGCAGGGGCAGCAGGAACTCTGGAAACACCATATATTTT
NA	TRBV19	TRBJ2-3	NA	CASSIVSQGTDTQYF	TGTGCCAGTAGTATTGTGAGCCAGGGGACAGATACGCAGTATTTT
NA	TRBV7-9	TRBJ2-2	TRBD2	CASRARLAGARGTGELFF	TGTGCCAGCAGGGCCAGACTAGCGGGAGCCCGGGGCACCGGGGAGCTGTTTTTT
NA	TRBV7-9	TRBJ2-1	TRBD2	CASSLALAGGNEQFF	TGTGCCAGCAGTCTAGCGCTAGCGGGAGGCAATGAGCAGTTCTTC
once	TRBV27	TRBJ2-1	TRBD2	CASTGTSVGSNEQFF	TGTGCCAGCACCGGGACTAGCGTGGGGTCCAATGAGCAGTTCTTC
once	TRBV13	TRBJ2-6	TRBD1	CASSPRQGAWSGANVLTF	TGTGCCAGCAGCCCCCGACAGGGGGCCTGGTCTGGGGCCAACGTCCTGACTTTC
NA	TRBV4-3	TRBJ1-1	NA	CASSQDGGRGTEAFF	TGCGCCAGCAGCCAAGATGGGGGCCGGGGCACTGAAGCTTTCTTT
NA	TRBV30	TRBJ1-5	NA	CAWSPGGAGQPQHF	TGTGCCTGGAGTCCGGGGGGCGCGGGGCAGCCCCAGCATTTT
NA	TRBV6-2/TRBV6-3	TRBJ1-5	TRBD1	CASSYETGGTQPQHF	TGTGCCAGCAGTTACGAGACAGGGGGTACTCAGCCCCAGCATTTT
NA	TRBV7-8	TRBJ2-4	TRBD1	CASSRGGTGVQNIQYF	TGTGCCAGCAGCCGAGGGGGGACAGGGGTCCAAAACATTCAGTACTTC
NA	TRBV7-9	TRBJ2-1	NA	CASSAEQGGLPYNEQFF	TGTGCCAGCAGCGCCGAACAGGGGGGACTACCCTACAATGAGCAGTTCTTC